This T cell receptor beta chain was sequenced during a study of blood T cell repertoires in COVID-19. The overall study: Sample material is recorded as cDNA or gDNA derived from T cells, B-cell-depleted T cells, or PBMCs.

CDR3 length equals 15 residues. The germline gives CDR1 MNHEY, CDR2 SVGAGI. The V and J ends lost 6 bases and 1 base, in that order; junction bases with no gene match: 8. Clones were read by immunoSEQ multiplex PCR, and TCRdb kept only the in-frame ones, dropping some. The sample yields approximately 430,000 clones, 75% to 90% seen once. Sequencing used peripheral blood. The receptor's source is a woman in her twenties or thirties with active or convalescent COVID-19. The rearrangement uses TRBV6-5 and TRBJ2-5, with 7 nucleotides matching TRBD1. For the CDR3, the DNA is TGTGCCAGCAGGAAGCCACAGGGGAGCCAAGAGACCCAGTACTTC. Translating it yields CASRKPQGSQETQYF.